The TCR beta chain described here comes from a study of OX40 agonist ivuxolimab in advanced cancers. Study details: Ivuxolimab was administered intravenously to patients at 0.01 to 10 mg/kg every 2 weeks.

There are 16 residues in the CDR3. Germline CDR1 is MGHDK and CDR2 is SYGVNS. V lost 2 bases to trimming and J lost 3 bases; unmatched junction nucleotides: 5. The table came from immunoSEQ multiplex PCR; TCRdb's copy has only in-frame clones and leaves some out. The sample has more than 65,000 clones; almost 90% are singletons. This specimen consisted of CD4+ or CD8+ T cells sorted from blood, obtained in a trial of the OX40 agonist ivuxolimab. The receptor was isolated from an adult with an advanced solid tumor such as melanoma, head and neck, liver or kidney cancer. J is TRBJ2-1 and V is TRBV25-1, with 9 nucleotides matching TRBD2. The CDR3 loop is CASSEDSGRFYNEQFF. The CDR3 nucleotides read TGTGCCAGCAGTGAAGATAGCGGGAGATTCTACAATGAGCAGTTCTTC.